This TCR beta chain was obtained from a study of shared clonotypes between healthy human individuals. Measured with immunoSEQ multiplex PCR; TCRdb has only the in-frame clones, and not every one. Of 2 million to 2.5 million clones in the sample, more than 85% are singletons; the top ten hold approximately 0.37%. The sample was naive CD4+ T cells from PBMCs. Subset denoted: CD45RA+ positively selected. This TCR was sampled from a man between 18 and 29 years old in good health. Some clones in this sample may be carry-over from other donors' samples.

The CDR3 protein is CASSLLDNSYEQYF. The CDR3 DNA sequence: TGTGCCAGCAGTTTGTTGGACAACTCCTACGAGCAGTACTTC. The J gene is TRBJ2-7, the V gene TRBV27; maybe TRBD1 (5 bases). This CDR3 spans 14 amino acids. Germline V gives CDR1 MNHEY, CDR2 SMNVEV (reference sequence). Trimming took 3 bases from V and 0 from J, leaving 9 bases between them.